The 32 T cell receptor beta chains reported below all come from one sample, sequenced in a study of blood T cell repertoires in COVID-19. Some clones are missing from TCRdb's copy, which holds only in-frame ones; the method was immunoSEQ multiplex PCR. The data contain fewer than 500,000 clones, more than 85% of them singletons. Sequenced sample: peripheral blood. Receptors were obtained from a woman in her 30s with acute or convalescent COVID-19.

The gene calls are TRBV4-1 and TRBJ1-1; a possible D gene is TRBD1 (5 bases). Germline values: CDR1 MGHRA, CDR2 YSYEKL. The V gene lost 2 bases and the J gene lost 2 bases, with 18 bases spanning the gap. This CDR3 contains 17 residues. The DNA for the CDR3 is TGCGCCAGCAGCCAACCGTCTCGAACAGGCATTAACACTGAAGCTTTCTTT. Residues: CASSQPSRTGINTEAFF.

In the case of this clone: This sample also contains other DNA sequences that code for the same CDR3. CDR3 nucleotides: TGTGCCAGCAGCCCCCAGGGCACCGGGGAGCTGTTTTTT. The encoded protein is CASSPQGTGELFF. The gene calls are TRBV7-3 and TRBJ2-2, with D perhaps matching TRBD1 (5 bases). CDR3 length: 13 residues. V shed 5 bases and J shed 4 bases, with 8 bases lying between them. CDR1 and CDR2 from the germline V gene are SGHTA and FQGTGA. The variable domain in full, with the rest retrieved from reference TRBV7-3 and TRBJ2-2, is GAGVSQTPSNKVTEKGKYVELRCDPISGHTALYWYRQSLGQGPEFLIYFQGTGAADDSGLPNDRFFAVRPEGSVSTLKIQRTERGDSAVYLCASSPQGTGELFFGEGSRLTVL.

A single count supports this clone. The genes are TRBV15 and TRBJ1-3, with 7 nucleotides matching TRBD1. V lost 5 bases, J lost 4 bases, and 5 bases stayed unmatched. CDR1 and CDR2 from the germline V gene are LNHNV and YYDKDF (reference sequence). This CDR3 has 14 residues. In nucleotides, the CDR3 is TGTGCCACCAGCTCTCAGGGGGGCGGAAACACCATATATTTT. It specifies CATSSQGGGNTIYF.

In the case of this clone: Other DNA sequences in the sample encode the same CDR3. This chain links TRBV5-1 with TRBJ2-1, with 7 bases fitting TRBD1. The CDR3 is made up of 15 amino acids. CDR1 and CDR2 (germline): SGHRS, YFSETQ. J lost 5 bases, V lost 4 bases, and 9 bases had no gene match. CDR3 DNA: TGCGCCAGCAGCGGCCGGGGACAGCAACACAATGAGCAGTTCTTC. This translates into CASSGRGQQHNEQFF.

CDR3: CASSVGANYGYTF. The DNA for the CDR3 is TGTGCCAGCAGTGTCGGAGCTAACTATGGCTACACCTTC. The rearrangement joins TRBV25-1 to TRBJ1-2; D unresolved. Trimming left V 4 bases short and J 0 bases short, with 6 bases between. Looked up from germline, CDR1 is MGHDK and CDR2 is SYGVNS. The CDR3 is 13 residues long.

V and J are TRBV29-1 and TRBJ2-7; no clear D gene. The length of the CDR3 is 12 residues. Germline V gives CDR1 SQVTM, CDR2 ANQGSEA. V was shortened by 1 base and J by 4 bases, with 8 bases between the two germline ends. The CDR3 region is CSVEGVGYEQYF. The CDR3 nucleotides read TGCAGCGTTGAAGGTGTCGGGTACGAGCAGTACTTC.

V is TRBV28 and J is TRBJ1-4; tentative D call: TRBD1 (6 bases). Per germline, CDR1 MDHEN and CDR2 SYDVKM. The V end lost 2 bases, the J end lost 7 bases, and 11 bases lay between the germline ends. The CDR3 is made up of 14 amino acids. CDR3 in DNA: TGTGCCAGCAGTTTAGATAGGGGGAGTGAAAAACTGTTTTTT. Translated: CASSLDRGSEKLFF.

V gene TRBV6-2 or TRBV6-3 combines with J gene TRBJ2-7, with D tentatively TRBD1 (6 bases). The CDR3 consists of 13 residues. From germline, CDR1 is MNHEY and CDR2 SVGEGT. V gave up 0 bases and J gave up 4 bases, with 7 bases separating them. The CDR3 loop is CASSYSDRYEQYF. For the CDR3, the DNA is TGTGCCAGCAGTTACTCGGACAGATACGAGCAGTACTTC.

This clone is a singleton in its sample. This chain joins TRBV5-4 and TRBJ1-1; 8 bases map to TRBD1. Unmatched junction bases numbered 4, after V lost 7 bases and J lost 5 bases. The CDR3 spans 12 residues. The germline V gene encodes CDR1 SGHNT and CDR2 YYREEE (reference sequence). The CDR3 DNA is TGTGCCAGCTCGGACAGGGTAACTGAAGCTTTCTTT. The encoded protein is CASSDRVTEAFF.

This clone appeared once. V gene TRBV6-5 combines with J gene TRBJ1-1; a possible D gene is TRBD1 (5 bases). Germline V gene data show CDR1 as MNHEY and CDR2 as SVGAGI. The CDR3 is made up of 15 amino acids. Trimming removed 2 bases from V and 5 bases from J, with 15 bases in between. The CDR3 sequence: CASSYAGGGKTEAFF. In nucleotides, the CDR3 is TGTGCCAGCAGTTACGCCGGGGGGGGGAAAACTGAAGCTTTCTTT.

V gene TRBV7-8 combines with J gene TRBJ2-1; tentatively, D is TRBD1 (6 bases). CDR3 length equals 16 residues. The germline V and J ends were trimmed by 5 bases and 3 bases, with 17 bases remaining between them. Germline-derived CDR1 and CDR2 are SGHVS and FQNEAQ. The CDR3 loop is CASSAALAGVYNEQFF. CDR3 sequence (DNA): TGTGCCAGCAGCGCCGCTCTGGCAGGGGTCTACAATGAGCAGTTCTTC.

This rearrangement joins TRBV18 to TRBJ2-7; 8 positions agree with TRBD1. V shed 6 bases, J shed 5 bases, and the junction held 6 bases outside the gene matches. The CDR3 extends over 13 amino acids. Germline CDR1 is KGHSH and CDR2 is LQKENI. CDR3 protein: CASSSGGLNEQYF. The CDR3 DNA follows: TGTGCCAGCTCCTCAGGGGGCTTAAACGAGCAGTACTTC.

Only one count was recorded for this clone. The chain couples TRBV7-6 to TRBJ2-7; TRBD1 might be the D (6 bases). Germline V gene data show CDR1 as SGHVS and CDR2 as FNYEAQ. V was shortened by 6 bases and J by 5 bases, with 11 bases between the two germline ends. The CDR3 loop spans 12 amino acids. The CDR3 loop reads CASSPQGNEQYF. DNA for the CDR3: TGTGCCAGCAGTCCCCAGGGGAACGAGCAGTACTTC.

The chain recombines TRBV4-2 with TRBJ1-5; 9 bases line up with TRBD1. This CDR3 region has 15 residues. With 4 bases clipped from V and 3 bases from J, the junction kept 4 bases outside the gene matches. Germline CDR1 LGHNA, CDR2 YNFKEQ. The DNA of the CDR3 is TGTGCCAGCAGCCTAGGACAGGGGAACAATCAGCCCCAGCATTTT. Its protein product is CASSLGQGNNQPQHF.

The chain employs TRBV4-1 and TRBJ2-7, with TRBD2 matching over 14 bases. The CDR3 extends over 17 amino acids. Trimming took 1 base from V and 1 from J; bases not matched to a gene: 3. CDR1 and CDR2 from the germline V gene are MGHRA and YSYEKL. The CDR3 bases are TGCGCCAGCAGCCAAGTAGGACTAGCGGGGGGATCCTACGAGCAGTACTTC. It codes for CASSQVGLAGGSYEQYF.

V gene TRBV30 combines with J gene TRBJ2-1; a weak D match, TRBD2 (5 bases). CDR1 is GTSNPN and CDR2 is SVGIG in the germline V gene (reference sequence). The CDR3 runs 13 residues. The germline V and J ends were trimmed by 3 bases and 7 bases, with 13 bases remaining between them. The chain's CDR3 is CAWSGRRFNEQFF. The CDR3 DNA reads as TGTGCCTGGAGCGGACGGAGGTTTAATGAGCAGTTCTTC.

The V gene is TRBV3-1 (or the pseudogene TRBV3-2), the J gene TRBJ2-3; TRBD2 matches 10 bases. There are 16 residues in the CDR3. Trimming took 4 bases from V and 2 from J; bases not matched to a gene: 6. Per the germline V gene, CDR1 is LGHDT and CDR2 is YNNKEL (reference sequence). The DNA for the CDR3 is TGTGCCAGCAGCCGACGGACTAGCGGCTACACAGATACGCAGTATTTT. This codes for CASSRRTSGYTDTQYF.

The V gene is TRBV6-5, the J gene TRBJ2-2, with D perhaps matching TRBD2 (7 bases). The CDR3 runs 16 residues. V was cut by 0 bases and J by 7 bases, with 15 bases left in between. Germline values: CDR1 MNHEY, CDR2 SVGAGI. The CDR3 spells CASSYSARGAGGELFF. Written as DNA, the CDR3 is TGTGCCAGCAGTTACTCCGCCCGGGGGGCGGGCGGGGAGCTGTTTTTT.

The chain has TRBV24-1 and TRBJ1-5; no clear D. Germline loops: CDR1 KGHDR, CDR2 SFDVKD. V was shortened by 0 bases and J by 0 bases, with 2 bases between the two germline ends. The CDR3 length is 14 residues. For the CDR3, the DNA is TGTGCCACCAGTGATTTGCTTAGCAATCAGCCCCAGCATTTT. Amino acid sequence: CATSDLLSNQPQHF.

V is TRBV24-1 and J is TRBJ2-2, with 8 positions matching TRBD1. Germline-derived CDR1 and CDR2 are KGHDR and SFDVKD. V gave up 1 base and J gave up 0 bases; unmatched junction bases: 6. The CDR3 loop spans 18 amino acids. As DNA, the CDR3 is TGTGCCACCAGTGATTTAGGACAGGGAATAGCGAACACCGGGGAGCTGTTTTTT. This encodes CATSDLGQGIANTGELFF.

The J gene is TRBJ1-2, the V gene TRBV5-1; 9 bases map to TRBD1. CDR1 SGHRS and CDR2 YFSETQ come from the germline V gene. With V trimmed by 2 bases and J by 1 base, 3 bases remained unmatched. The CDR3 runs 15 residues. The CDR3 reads CASSLTGGFNYGYTF. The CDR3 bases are TGCGCCAGCAGCTTAACAGGGGGCTTTAACTATGGCTACACCTTC.

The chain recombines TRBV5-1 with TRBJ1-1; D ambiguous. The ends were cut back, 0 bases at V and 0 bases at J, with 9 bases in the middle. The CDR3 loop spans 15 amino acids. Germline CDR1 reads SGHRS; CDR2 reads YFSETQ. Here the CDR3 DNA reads TGCGCCAGCAGCTTGGAGGCGGGGTTGAACACTGAAGCTTTCTTT. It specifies CASSLEAGLNTEAFF.

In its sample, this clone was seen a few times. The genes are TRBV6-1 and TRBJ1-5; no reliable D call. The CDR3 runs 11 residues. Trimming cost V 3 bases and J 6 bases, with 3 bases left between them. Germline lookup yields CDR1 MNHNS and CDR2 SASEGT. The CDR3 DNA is TGTGCCAGCAGTGACCGTCAGCCCCAGCATTTT. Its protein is CASSDRQPQHF.

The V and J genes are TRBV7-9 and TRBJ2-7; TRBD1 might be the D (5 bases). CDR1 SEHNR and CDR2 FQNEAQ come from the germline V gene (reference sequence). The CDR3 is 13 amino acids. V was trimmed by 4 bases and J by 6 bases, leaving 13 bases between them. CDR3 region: CASSSTVGLEQYF. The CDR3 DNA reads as TGTGCCAGCAGCTCGACAGTAGGCCTCGAGCAGTACTTC. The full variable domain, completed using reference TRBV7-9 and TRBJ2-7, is DTGVSQNPRHKITKRGQNVTFRCDPISEHNRLYWYRQTLGQGPEFLTYFQNEAQLEKSRLLSDRFSAERPKGSFSTLEIQRTEQGDSAMYLCASSSTVGLEQYFGPGTRLTVT.

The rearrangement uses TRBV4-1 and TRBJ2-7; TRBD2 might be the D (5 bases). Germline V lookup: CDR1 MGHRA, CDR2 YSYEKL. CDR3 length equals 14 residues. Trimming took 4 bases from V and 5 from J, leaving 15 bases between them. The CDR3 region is CASSPRGSPNEQYF. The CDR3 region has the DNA TGCGCCAGCAGCCCCCGGGGAAGCCCCAACGAGCAGTACTTC.

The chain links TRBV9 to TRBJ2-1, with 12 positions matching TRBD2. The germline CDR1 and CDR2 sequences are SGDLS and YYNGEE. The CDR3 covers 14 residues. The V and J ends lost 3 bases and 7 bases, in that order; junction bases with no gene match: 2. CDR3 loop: CASSALAGGNEQFF. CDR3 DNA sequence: TGTGCCAGCAGCGCCCTAGCGGGGGGGAATGAGCAGTTCTTC.

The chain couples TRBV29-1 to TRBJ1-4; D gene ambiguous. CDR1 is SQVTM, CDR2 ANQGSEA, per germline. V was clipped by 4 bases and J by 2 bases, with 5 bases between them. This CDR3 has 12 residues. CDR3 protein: CSVGATNEKLFF. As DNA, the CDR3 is TGCAGCGTTGGAGCGACTAATGAAAAACTGTTTTTT.

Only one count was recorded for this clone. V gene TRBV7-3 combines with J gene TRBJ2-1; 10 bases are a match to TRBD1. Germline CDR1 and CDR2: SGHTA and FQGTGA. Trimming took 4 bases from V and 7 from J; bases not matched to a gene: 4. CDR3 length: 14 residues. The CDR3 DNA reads TGTGCCAGCAGCTCCCGGGACAGGGGTAATGAGCAGTTCTTC. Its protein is CASSSRDRGNEQFF.

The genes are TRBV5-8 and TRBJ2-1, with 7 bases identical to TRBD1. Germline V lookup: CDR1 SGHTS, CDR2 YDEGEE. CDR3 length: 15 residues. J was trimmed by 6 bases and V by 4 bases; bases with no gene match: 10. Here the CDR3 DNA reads TGTGCCAGCAGCCGACACAGGGGAAGGGGCAATGAGCAGTTCTTC. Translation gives CASSRHRGRGNEQFF.

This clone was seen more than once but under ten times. The CDR3 region has the DNA TGTGCCAGCAGCCAAGATTGGGGACACTACACCGGGGAGCTGTTTTTT. Encoded protein: CASSQDWGHYTGELFF. V is TRBV14 and J is TRBJ2-2; D is possibly TRBD1 (6 bases). The CDR3 consists of 16 residues. Germline CDR1 and CDR2: SGHDN and FVKESK. The germline V and J ends were trimmed by 0 bases and 3 bases, with 11 bases remaining between them. Variable domain in full (rest from reference TRBV14 and TRBJ2-2): EAGVTQFPSHSVIEKGQTVTLRCDPISGHDNLYWYRRVMGKEIKFLLHFVKESKQDESGMPNNRFLAERTGGTYSTLKVQPAELEDSGVYFCASSQDWGHYTGELFFGEGSRLTVL.

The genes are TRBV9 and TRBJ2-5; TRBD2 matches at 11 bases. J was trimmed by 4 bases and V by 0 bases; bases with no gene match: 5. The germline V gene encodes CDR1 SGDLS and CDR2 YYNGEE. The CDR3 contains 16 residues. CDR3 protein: CASSVVLAGGLETQYF. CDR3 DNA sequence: TGTGCCAGCAGCGTAGTGCTAGCGGGGGGTTTAGAGACCCAGTACTTC.

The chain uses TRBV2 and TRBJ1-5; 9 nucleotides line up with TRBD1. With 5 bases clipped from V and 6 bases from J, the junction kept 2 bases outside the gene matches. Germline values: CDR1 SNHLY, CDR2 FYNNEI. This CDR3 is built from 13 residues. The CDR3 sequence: CASSPGQGQPQHF. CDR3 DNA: TGTGCCAGCAGTCCGGGACAGGGTCAGCCCCAGCATTTT.